This TCR beta chain was identified during a study of blood T cell repertoires in COVID-19. For the study at large: Researchers got acute and convalescent COVID-19 samples from the United States, Italy and Spain. PBMCs, B-cell-depleted T cells, or T cells provided the cDNA or gDNA that made up the material.

This CDR3 contains 14 residues. Trimming cost V 2 bases and J 7 bases; bases outside gene matches: 8. Germline CDR1 and CDR2: GTSNPN and SVGIG (reference sequence). Per the original data handling: Reference gene primer amplification in the assay estimated nucleated cell counts. Only in-frame clones appear in the TCRdb table, and some are missing; sequencing was by immunoSEQ multiplex PCR. The V and J calls and clone size were taken over from that table, and D and trimming were inferred from the DNA. The data show 84,000 or so clones, 80% to 95% seen once. The sequenced material came from peripheral blood. This chain connects TRBV30 to TRBJ1-2, with 9 bases lining up with TRBD1. The clonotype was recovered from an older woman with active COVID-19. The CDR3 reads CAWSPNRGLGGYTF. CDR3 in DNA: TGTGCCTGGAGTCCGAACAGGGGGCTCGGTGGCTACACCTTC.